This entry lists 21 T cell receptor beta chains sequenced from one sample in a study of blood T cell repertoires in COVID-19. Here immunoSEQ multiplex PCR was the method, and the copy in TCRdb shows in-frame clones only, minus some. The data hold 130,000 to 150,000 clones, with just under 80% observed a single time. The sample was peripheral blood. These receptors were taken from a woman in her sixties or seventies with acute or convalescent COVID-19.

The chain carries TRBV19 and TRBJ1-6; D may be TRBD1 (5 bases). In germline, CDR1 is LNHDA, CDR2 SQIVND (reference sequence). V lost 7 bases and J lost 7, with 17 bases in between. This CDR3 has 15 amino acids. CDR3 in amino acids: CASTSFRASNSPLHF. CDR3 DNA sequence: TGTGCCAGTACCTCATTCAGGGCCTCAAATTCACCCCTCCACTTT. Using reference TRBV19 and TRBJ1-6 for the parts outside the CDR3, the full variable domain is DGGITQSPKYLFRKEGQNVTLSCEQNLNHDAMYWYRQDPGQGLRLIYYSQIVNDFQKGDIAEGYSVSREKKESFPLTVTSAQKNPTAFYLCASTSFRASNSPLHFGNGTRLTVT.

This rearrangement joins TRBV18 to TRBJ2-2; TRBD2 matches 9 bases. V trimming: 2 bases; J trimming: 1 base; junction bases outside the gene matches: 5. The CDR3 covers 17 residues. The V gene's germline CDR1 is KGHSH and CDR2 LQKENI. CDR3 loop: CASSPVLAGLNTGELFF. DNA of the CDR3: TGTGCCAGCTCACCAGTCCTAGCGGGACTGAACACCGGGGAGCTGTTTTTT.

The genes are TRBV28 and TRBJ2-1, with TRBD2 matching 12 bases. The CDR3 covers 16 residues. Germline V gives CDR1 MDHEN, CDR2 SYDVKM. With V trimmed by 5 bases and J by 9 bases, 11 bases remained unmatched. The DNA for the CDR3 is TGTGCCAGCAGTCCTACTTCCACTAGCGGGAGGTTTGAGCAGTTCTTC. Translating it yields CASSPTSTSGRFEQFF.

The V gene is TRBV19, the J gene TRBJ1-2; D ambiguous. From germline, CDR1 is LNHDA and CDR2 SQIVND (reference sequence). The CDR3 contains 13 residues. V dropped 4 bases and J dropped 5 bases, with 11 bases sitting between them. The CDR3 spells CASSTYTEYGYTF. The DNA for the CDR3 is TGTGCCAGTAGTACCTATACAGAATATGGCTACACCTTC.

In DNA, the CDR3 is TGTGCCAGCAGCCAGGGAGCCGGGGAGCTGTTTTTT. Translation: CASSQGAGELFF. The chain employs TRBV14 and TRBJ2-2, with TRBD2 as a possible D gene (5 bases). Germline V CDR1 and CDR2: SGHDN, FVKESK. The CDR3 spans 12 residues. The V gene lost 3 bases and the J gene lost 6 bases, with 5 bases spanning the gap.

The rearrangement uses TRBV27 and TRBJ1-2, with 10 nucleotides matching TRBD1. The germline gives CDR1 MNHEY, CDR2 SMNVEV (reference sequence). This CDR3 is 15 amino acids long. Trimming cost V 8 bases and J 3 bases; bases outside gene matches: 9. CDR3 region: CASRQGALRDYGYTF. CDR3 bases: TGTGCCAGCCGACAGGGGGCCCTGAGGGACTATGGCTACACCTTC.

The rearrangement uses TRBV28 and TRBJ2-7, with 12 bases aligning to TRBD2. The CDR3 is 16 residues long. Germline CDR1 MDHEN, CDR2 SYDVKM. V trimming: 0 bases; J trimming: 1 base; junction bases outside the gene matches: 1. The CDR3 is CASSLWLAGGSYEQYF. Here the CDR3 DNA reads TGTGCCAGCAGTTTATGGCTAGCGGGAGGGTCCTACGAGCAGTACTTC.

This rearrangement joins TRBV18 to TRBJ2-3; 8 nucleotides agree with TRBD2. The V and J ends lost 4 bases and 4 bases, in that order; junction bases with no gene match: 1. The CDR3 loop spans 13 amino acids. Germline loops: CDR1 KGHSH, CDR2 LQKENI. CDR3 in amino acids: CASSLAGSDTQYF. In DNA, the CDR3 is TGTGCCAGCTCACTAGCGGGGTCAGATACGCAGTATTTT.

This chain links TRBV21-1 with TRBJ2-7; TRBD1, the D gene given by the table, was not confirmed from the DNA. TRBV21-1 is flagged as a pseudogene. CDR3 length: 17 amino acids. The CDR3 sequence is CASSKDGAGGPCYEQYF. The DNA of the CDR3 is TGTGCCAGCAGCAAAGATGGGGCTGGTGGCCCTTGCTACGAGCAGTACTTC.

V and J are TRBV24-1 and TRBJ2-1; 9 bases agree with TRBD2. The germline V gene has CDR1 KGHDR and CDR2 SFDVKD. Germline trimming cut 5 bases from V and 7 bases from J; bases unmatched to any gene: 11. The CDR3 totals 16 residues. The CDR3 is CATSVSGAGGYNEQFF. The CDR3 DNA follows: TGTGCCACCAGTGTCTCAGGTGCGGGAGGGTATAATGAGCAGTTCTTC.

The genes are TRBV3-1 (or the pseudogene TRBV3-2) and TRBJ2-1, with D possibly being TRBD2 (5 bases). Trimming took off 4 bases at V and 1 base at J, with 11 bases between the two ends. This CDR3 has 15 residues. Germline V gene sequence: CDR1 LGHDT, CDR2 YNNKEL (reference sequence). Here the CDR3 reads CASSLSWRSYNEQFF. The CDR3 DNA follows: TGTGCCAGCAGCCTCTCCTGGAGGTCCTACAATGAGCAGTTCTTC.

This clone came up a few times. Other DNA sequences within the sample encode an identical CDR3. This chain joins TRBV6-4 and TRBJ1-5; unclear D gene. V dropped 3 bases and J dropped 0 bases, with 3 bases sitting between them. The CDR3 has 13 amino acids. The V gene's germline CDR1 is MRHNA and CDR2 SNTAGT. The CDR3 sequence is CASSEASNQPQHF. CDR3 coding DNA: TGTGCCAGCAGTGAGGCTAGCAATCAGCCCCAGCATTTT.

The rearrangement links TRBV6-1 to TRBJ1-5; tentative D call: TRBD1 (5 bases). V gave up 1 base and J gave up 7 bases, with 8 bases separating them. This CDR3 contains 13 residues. Per germline, CDR1 MNHNS and CDR2 SASEGT. The DNA for the CDR3 is TGTGCCAGCAGTGAAGTCAGGGCCCAGCCCCAGCATTTT. This sequence encodes CASSEVRAQPQHF.

This chain connects TRBV11-2 to TRBJ2-3; 8 bases are a match to TRBD2. The CDR3 is 17 residues long. Germline V gives CDR1 SGHAT, CDR2 FQNNGV. The V segment lost 3 bases and the J segment 3 bases; nucleotides outside the gene matches: 11. The chain's CDR3 is CASSFLRAGVGTDTQYF. CDR3 DNA sequence: TGTGCCAGCAGCTTCCTTCGAGCGGGAGTTGGTACAGATACGCAGTATTTT.

The genes are TRBV6-5 and TRBJ2-7; D possibly corresponds to TRBD2 (5 bases). CDR3 length equals 11 residues. V was shortened by 10 bases and J by 7 bases, with 14 bases between the two germline ends. Germline lookup yields CDR1 MNHEY and CDR2 SVGAGI. The CDR3, as DNA: TGTGCCACCACTGTCGGCGGGGAGCAGTACTTC. It is translated as CATTVGGEQYF.

This chain joins TRBV10-2 and TRBJ2-7, with 10 nucleotides matching TRBD2. Germline V gives CDR1 WSHSY, CDR2 SAAADI. The ends lost 3 bases at V and 6 bases at J; junction bases unmatched: 5. This CDR3 region has 14 residues. The CDR3 loop reads CASSDLSGRGEQYF. In nucleotides, the CDR3 is TGCGCCAGCAGTGATCTCAGCGGGAGGGGCGAGCAGTACTTC.

Here the CDR3 reads CASGAGGAEAFF. The CDR3 DNA sequence: TGCGCCAGCGGCGCGGGAGGCGCTGAAGCTTTCTTT. The chain uses TRBV4-1 and TRBJ1-1; D is undetermined. The CDR3 length is 12 residues. CDR1 MGHRA and CDR2 YSYEKL come from the germline V gene. V was cut by 8 bases and J by 6 bases, with 13 bases left in between.

The chain links TRBV18 to TRBJ1-3; 9 nucleotides agree with TRBD1. The CDR3 is 18 amino acids. Trimming at V came to 3 bases and at J to 2 bases, leaving 11 bases not matched to a gene. Per the germline V gene, CDR1 is KGHSH and CDR2 is LQKENI. CDR3 loop: CASSPGTGRHTAGNTIYF. CDR3 nucleotides: TGTGCCAGCTCACCCGGGACAGGGAGGCACACTGCTGGAAACACCATATATTTT.

This clone occurred once. V is TRBV7-2 and J is TRBJ2-1; 7 bases line up with TRBD2. V lost 0 bases to trimming and J lost 9 bases; unmatched junction nucleotides: 14. The germline V gene encodes CDR1 SGHTA and CDR2 FQGNSA. CDR3 length equals 17 residues. The CDR3 loop is CASSLAPGLISTSEQFF. In DNA form, the CDR3 reads TGTGCCAGCAGCTTAGCCCCGGGACTAATATCGACCTCTGAGCAGTTCTTC.

The chain recombines TRBV19 with TRBJ1-2; 7 nucleotides align to TRBD1. This CDR3 region has 11 residues. The junction had 5 bases not matched to a gene; V was cut back by 9 bases and J by 7 bases. Germline-derived CDR1 and CDR2 are LNHDA and SQIVND (reference sequence). Here the CDR3 DNA reads TGTGCCAGCCGGACAGGCCGTGGCTACACCTTC. It is translated as CASRTGRGYTF.

The V and J genes are TRBV7-8 and TRBJ1-1, with 7 bases matching TRBD1. Germline V gene sequence: CDR1 SGHVS, CDR2 FQNEAQ. With V trimmed by 2 bases and J by 1 base, 1 base remained unmatched. The CDR3 consists of 14 residues. The CDR3 spells CASSLRTGNTEAFF. In DNA, the CDR3 is TGTGCCAGCAGCTTAAGGACAGGGAACACTGAAGCTTTCTTT.